This TCR beta chain was observed in a study of blood T cell repertoires in COVID-19. The method was immunoSEQ multiplex PCR; TCRdb's version includes in-frame clones alone and lacks a portion of them. The sample holds about 160,000 clones, roughly 84% seen once. Germline V gives CDR1 KGHSH, CDR2 LQKENI. V was clipped by 4 bases and J by 3 bases; unmatched bases: 1. CDR3 length equals 13 residues. The material sequenced was PBMCs or T cells enriched from blood (not recorded which). This rearrangement joins TRBV18 to TRBJ1-1, with 8 bases fitting TRBD1. This receptor was taken from a man in his sixties who had recovered from COVID-19. The CDR3 DNA is TGTGCCAGCTCACTGGGACAGGACACTGAAGCTTTCTTT. Amino acid sequence: CASSLGQDTEAFF.